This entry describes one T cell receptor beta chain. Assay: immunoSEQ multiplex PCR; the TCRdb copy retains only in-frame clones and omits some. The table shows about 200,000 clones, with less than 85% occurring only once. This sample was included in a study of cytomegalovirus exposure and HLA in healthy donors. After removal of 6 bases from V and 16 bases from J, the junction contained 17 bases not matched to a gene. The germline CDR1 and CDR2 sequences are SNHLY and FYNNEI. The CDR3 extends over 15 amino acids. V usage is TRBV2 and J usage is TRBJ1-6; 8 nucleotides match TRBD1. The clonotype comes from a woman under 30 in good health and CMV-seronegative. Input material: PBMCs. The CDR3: CASRDRAGGPFPLHF. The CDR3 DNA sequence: TGTGCCAGCAGGGATCGCGCAGGGGGCCCGTTCCCGCTCCACTTT.